This T cell receptor beta chain originates from a study of T cell repertoires in cytomegalovirus infection. Whole-study context: Public signatures in TCR beta pointed to CMV infection and matching HLA type. Study results and limitations: There were HLA-C-restricted CMV-specific TCR beta clonotypes dominating the ex vivo response. Public TCR beta family frequency separated CMV-and-HLA carriers, including in an independent cohort.

Trimming took 6 bases from V and 2 from J; bases not matched to a gene: 7. Per the germline V gene, CDR1 is MDHEN and CDR2 is SYDVKM. The CDR3 loop spans 15 amino acids. Note on this clonotype: Its target is unknown.

TCRdb itself ran the reads through MiXCR, one entry per CDR3 protein. The data show around 260,000 distinct CDR3 sequences, about 26% seen once. The TCR sequence derives from a human donor in good health (CMV status not recorded). Some clones in this sample may be carry-over from other donors' samples. Sequenced sample: PBMCs. The V and J genes are TRBV28 and TRBJ2-1; 7 bases fit TRBD1. CDR3 region: CASSPRDRPYNEQFF. The CDR3 bases are TGTGCCAGCAGCCCTAGGGACAGACCCTACAATGAGCAGTTCTTC.